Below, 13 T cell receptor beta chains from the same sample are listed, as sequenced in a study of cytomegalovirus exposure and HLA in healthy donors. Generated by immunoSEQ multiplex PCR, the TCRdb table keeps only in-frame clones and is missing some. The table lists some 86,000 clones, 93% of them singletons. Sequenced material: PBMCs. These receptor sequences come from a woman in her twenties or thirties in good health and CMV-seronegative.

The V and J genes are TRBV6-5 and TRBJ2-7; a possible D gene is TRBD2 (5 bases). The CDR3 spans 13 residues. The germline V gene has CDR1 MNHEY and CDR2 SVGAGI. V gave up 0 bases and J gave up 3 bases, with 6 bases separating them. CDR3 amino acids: CASSYSRGYEQYF. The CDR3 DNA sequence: TGTGCCAGCAGTTACTCCCGGGGCTACGAGCAGTACTTC.

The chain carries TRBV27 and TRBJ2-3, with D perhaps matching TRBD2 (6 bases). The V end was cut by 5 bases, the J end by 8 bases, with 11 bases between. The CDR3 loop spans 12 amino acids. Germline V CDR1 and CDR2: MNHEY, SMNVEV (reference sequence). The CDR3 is CASSLPGGTQYF. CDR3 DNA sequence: TGTGCCAGCAGTCTCCCCGGGGGTACGCAGTATTTT.

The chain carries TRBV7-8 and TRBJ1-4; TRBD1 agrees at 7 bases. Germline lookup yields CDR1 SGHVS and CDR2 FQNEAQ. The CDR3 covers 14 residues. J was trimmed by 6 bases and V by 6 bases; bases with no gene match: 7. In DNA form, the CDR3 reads TGTGCCAGCAGGACCGGGACAGTCTATGAAAAACTGTTTTTT. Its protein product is CASRTGTVYEKLFF. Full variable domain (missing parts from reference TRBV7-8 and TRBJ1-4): GAGVSQSPRYKVAKRGQDVALRCDPISGHVSLFWYQQALGQGPEFLTYFQNEAQLDKSGLPSDRFFAERPEGSVSTLKIQRTQQEDSAVYLCASRTGTVYEKLFFGSGTQLSVL.

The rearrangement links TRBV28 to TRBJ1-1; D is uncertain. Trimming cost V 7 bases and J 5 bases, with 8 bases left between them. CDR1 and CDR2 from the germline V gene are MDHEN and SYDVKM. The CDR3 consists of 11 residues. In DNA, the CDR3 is TGTGCCAGCAATCGAGGGACTGAAGCTTTCTTT. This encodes CASNRGTEAFF.

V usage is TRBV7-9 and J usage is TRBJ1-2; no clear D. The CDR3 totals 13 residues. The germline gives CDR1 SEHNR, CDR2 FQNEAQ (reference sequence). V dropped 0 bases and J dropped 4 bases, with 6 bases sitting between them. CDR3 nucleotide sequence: TGTGCCAGCAGCTTAGCGCTGGCCTATGGCTACACCTTC. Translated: CASSLALAYGYTF.

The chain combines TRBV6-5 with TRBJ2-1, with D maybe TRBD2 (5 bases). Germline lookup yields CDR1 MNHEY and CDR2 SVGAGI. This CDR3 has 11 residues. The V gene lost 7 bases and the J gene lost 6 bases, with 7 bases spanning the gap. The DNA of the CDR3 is TGTGCCAGCAATCGGGGCAATGAGCAGTTCTTC. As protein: CASNRGNEQFF.

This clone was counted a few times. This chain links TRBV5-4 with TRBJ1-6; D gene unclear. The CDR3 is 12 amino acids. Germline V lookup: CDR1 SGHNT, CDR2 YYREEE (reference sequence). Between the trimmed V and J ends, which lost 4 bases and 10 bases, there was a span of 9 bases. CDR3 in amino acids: CASSVAESPLHF. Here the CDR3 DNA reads TGTGCCAGCAGCGTGGCTGAGTCACCCCTCCACTTT.

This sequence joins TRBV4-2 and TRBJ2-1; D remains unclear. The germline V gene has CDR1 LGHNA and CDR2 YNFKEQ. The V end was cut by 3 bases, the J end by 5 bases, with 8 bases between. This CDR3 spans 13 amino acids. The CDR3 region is CASSQQQDNEQFF. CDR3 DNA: TGTGCCAGCAGCCAGCAGCAGGACAATGAGCAGTTCTTC.

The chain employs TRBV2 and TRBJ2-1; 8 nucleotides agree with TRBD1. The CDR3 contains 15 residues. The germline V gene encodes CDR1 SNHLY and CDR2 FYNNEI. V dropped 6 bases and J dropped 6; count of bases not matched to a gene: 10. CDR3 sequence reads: CASSLRQGQGNEQFF. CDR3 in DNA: TGTGCCAGCAGCCTACGACAGGGGCAAGGCAATGAGCAGTTCTTC.

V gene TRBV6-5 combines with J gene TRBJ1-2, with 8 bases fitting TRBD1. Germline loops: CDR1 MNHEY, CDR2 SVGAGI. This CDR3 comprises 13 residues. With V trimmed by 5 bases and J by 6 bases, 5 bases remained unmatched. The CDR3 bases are TGTGCCAGCAGTCACAGGGGGAACAATGGCTACACCTTC. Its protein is CASSHRGNNGYTF.

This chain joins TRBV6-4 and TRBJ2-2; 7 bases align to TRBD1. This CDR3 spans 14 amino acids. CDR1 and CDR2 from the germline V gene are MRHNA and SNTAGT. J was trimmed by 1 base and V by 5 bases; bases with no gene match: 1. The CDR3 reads CASSTGVNTGELFF. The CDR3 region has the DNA TGTGCCAGCAGTACAGGGGTGAACACCGGGGAGCTGTTTTTT.

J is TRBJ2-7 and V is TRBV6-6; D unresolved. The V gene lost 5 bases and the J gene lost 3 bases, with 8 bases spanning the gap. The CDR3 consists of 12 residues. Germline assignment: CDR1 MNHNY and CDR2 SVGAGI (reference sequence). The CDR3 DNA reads TGTGCCAGCAGTCCGTCCGGCTACGAGCAGTACTTC. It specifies CASSPSGYEQYF.

CDR3 region: CASSSPANWGRTSTDTQYF. The CDR3 coding sequence is TGTGCCAGCAGTTCCCCAGCGAATTGGGGGCGGACTAGCACAGATACGCAGTATTTT. The chain joins TRBV28 to TRBJ2-3; weak D call: TRBD1 (6 bases). Germline CDR1 and CDR2: MDHEN and SYDVKM. This CDR3 has 19 amino acids. V was trimmed by 4 bases and J by 0 bases, leaving 23 bases between them.